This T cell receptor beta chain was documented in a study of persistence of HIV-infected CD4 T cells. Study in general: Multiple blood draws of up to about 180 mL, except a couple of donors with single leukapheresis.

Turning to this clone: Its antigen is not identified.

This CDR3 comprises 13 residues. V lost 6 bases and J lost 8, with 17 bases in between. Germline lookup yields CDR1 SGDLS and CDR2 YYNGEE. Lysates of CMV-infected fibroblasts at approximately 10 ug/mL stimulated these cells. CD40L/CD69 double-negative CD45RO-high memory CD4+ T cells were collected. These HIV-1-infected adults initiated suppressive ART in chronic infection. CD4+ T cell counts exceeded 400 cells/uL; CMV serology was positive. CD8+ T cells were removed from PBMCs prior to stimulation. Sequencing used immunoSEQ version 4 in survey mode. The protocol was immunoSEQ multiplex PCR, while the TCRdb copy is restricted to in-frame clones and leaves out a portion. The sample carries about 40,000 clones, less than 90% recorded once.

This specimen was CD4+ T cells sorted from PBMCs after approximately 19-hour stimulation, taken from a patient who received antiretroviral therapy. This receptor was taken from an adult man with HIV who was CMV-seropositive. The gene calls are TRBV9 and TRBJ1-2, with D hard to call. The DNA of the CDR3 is TGTGCCAGCAATCCGGGAGGGTACCGGGGCTACACCTTC. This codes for CASNPGGYRGYTF.